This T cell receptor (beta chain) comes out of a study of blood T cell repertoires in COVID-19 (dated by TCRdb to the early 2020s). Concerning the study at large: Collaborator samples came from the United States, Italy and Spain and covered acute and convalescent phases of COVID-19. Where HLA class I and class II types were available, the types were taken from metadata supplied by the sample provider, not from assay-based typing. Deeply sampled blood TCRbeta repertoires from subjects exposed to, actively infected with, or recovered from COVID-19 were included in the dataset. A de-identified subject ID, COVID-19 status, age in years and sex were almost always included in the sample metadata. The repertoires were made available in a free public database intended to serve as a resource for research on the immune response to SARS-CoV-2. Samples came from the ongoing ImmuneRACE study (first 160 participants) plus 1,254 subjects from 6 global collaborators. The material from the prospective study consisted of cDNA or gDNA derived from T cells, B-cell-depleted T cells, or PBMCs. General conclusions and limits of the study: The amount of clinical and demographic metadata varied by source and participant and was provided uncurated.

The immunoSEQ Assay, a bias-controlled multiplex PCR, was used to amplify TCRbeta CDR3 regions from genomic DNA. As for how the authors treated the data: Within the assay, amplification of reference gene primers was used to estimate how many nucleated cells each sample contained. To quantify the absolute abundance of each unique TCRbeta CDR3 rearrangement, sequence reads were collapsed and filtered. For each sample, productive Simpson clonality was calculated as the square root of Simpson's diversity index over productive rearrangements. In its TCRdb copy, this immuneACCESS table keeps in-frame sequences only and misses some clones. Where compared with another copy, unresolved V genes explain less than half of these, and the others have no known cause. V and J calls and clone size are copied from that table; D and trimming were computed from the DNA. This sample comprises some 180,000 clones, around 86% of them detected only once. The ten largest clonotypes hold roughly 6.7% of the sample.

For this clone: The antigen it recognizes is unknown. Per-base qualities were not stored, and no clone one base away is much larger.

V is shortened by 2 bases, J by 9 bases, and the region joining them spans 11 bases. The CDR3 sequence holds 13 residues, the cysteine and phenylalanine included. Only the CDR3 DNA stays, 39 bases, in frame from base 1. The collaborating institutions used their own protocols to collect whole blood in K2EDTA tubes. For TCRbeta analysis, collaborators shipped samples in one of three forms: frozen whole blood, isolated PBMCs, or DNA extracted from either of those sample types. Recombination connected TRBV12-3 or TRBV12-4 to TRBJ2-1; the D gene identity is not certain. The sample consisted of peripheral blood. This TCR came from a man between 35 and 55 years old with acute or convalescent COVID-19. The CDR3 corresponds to CASSLLIRSEQFF. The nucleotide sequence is TGTGCCAGCAGTTTATTGATCCGGAGTGAGCAGTTCTTC.